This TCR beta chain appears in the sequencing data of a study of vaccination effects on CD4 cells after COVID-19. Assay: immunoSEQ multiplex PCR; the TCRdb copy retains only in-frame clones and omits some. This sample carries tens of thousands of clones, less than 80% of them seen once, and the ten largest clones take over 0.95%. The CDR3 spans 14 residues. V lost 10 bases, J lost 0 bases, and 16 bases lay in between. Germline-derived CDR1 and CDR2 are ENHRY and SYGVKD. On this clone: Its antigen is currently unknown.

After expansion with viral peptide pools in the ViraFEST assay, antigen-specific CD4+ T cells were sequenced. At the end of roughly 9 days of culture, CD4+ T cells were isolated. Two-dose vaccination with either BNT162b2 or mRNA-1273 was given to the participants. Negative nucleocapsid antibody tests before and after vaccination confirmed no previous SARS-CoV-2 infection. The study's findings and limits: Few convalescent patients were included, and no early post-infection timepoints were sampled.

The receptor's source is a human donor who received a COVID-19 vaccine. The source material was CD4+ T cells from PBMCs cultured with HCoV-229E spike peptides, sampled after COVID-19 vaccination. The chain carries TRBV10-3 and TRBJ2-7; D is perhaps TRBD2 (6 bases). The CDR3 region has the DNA TGTGCCACCGCAAGGGACGGGAGCTCCTACGAGCAGTACGTC. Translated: CATARDGSSYEQYV.